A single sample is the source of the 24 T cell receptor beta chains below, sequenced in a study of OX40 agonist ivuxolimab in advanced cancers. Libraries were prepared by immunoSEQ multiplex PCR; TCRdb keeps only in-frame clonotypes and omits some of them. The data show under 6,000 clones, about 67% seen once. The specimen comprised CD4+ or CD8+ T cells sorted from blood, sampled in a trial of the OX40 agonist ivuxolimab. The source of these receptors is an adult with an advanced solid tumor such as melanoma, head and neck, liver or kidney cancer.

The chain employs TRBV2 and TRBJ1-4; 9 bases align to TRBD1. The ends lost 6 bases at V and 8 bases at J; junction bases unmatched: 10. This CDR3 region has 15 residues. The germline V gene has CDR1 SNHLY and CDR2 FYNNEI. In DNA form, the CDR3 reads TGTGCCAGCAGCGACCGGGACAGGGAGGAAGAAAAACTGTTTTTT. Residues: CASSDRDREEEKLFF.

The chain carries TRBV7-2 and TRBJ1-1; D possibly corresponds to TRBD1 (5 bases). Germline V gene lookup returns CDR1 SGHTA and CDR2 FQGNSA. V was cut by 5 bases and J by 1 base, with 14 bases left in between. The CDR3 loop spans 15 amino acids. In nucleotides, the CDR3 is TGTGCCAGCAGCGAACCCGGGACGCCGAACACTGAAGCTTTCTTT. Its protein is CASSEPGTPNTEAFF.

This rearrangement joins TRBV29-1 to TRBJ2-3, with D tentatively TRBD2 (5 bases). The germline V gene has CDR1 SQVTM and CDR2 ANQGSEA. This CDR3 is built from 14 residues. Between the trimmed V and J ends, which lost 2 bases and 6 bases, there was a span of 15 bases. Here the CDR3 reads CSVELAATRDTQYF. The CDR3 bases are TGCAGCGTTGAACTAGCAGCGACCAGGGATACGCAGTATTTT.

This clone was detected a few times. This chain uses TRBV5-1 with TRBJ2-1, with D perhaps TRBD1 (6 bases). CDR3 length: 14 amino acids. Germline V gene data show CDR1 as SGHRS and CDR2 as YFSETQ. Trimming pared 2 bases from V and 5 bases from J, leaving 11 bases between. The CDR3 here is CASSFTGYDNEQFF. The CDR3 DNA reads TGCGCCAGCAGCTTTACAGGGTACGACAATGAGCAGTTCTTC.

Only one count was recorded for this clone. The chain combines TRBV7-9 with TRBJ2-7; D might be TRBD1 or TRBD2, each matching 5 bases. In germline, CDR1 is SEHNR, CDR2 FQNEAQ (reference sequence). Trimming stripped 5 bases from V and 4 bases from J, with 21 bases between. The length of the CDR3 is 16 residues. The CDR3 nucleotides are TGTGCCAGCAGCCAAGAGGGCCCCCGGGGCTTTTACGAGCAGTACTTC. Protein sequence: CASSQEGPRGFYEQYF.

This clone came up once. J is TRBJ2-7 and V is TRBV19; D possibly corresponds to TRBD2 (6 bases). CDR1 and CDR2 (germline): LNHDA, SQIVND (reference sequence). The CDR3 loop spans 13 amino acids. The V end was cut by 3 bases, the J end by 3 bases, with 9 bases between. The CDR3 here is CASSMDGGYEQYF. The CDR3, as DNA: TGTGCCAGTAGTATGGACGGGGGCTACGAGCAGTACTTC.

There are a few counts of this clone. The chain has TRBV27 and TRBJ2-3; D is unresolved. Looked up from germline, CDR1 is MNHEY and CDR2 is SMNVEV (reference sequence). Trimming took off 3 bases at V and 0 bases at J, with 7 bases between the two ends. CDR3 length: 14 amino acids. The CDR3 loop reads CASSLRLSTDTQYF. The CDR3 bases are TGTGCCAGCAGTTTGAGACTTAGCACAGATACGCAGTATTTT.

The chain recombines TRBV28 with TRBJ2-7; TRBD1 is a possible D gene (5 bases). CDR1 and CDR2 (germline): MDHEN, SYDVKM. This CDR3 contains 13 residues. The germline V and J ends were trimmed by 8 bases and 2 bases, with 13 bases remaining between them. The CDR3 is CASESTGTYEQYF. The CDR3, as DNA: TGTGCCAGCGAAAGCACAGGAACCTACGAGCAGTACTTC. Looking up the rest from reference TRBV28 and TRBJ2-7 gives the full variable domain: DVKVTQSSRYLVKRTGEKVFLECVQDMDHENMFWYRQDPGLGLRLIYFSYDVKMKEKGDIPEGYSVSREKKERFSLILESASTNQTSMYLCASESTGTYEQYFGPGTRLTVT.

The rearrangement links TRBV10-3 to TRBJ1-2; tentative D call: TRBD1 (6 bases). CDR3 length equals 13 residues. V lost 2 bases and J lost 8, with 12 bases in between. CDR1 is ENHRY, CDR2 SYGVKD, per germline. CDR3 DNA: TGTGCCATCAGTGAGGGGGGGGCTCTGGGCTACACCTTC. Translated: CAISEGGALGYTF.

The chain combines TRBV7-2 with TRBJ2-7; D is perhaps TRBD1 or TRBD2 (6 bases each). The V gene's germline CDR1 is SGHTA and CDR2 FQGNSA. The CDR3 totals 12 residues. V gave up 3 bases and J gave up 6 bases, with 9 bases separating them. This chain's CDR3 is CASSLGGVEQYF. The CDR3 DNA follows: TGTGCCAGCAGCTTGGGGGGCGTCGAGCAGTACTTC.

The CDR3 here is CASSEGVRTEAFF. The CDR3, as DNA: TGTGCCAGCAGTGAGGGGGTCAGGACTGAAGCTTTCTTT. This chain connects TRBV6-4 to TRBJ1-1; D might be TRBD1 (5 bases). CDR1 and CDR2 from the germline V gene are MRHNA and SNTAGT. V was trimmed by 3 bases and J by 5 bases, leaving 10 bases between them. The CDR3 totals 13 residues.

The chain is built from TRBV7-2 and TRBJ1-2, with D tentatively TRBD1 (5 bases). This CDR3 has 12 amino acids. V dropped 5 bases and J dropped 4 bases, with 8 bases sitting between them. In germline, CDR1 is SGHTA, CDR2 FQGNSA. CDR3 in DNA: TGTGCCAGCAGCGTAGGGGCCTATGGCTACACCTTC. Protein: CASSVGAYGYTF. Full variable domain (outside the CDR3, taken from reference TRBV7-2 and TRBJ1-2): GAGVSQSPSNKVTEKGKDVELRCDPISGHTALYWYRQSLGQGLEFLIYFQGNSAPDKSGLPSDRFSAERTGGSVSTLTIQRTQQEDSAVYLCASSVGAYGYTFGSGTRLTVV.

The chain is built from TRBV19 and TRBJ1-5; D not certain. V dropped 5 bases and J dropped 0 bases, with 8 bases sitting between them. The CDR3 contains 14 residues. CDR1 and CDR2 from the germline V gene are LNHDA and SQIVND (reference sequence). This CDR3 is CASSFDYSNQPQHF. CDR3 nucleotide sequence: TGTGCCAGTAGTTTCGATTATAGCAATCAGCCCCAGCATTTT.

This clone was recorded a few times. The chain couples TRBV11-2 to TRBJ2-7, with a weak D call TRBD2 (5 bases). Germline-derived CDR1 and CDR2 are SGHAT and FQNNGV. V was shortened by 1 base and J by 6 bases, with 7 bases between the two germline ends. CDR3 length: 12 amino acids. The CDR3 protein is CASSLGGVEQYF. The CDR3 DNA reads TGTGCCAGCAGCTTAGGGGGAGTCGAGCAGTACTTC.

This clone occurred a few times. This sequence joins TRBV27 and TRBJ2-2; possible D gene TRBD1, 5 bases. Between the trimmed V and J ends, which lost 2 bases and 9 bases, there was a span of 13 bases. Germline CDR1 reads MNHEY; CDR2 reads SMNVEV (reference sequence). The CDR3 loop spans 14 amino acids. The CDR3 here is CASSLGAAARELFF. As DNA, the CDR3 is TGTGCCAGCAGTTTAGGGGCCGCAGCAAGGGAGCTGTTTTTT.

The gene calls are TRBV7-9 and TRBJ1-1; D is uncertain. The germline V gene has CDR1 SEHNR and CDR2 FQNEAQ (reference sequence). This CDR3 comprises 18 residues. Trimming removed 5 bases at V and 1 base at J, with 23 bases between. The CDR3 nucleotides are TGTGCCAGCAGCCAGCACATGAGGCCGAGCGAGCCGAACACTGAAGCTTTCTTT. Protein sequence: CASSQHMRPSEPNTEAFF. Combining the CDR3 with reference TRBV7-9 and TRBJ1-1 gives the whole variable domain DTGVSQNPRHKITKRGQNVTFRCDPISEHNRLYWYRQTLGQGPEFLTYFQNEAQLEKSRLLSDRFSAERPKGSFSTLEIQRTEQGDSAMYLCASSQHMRPSEPNTEAFFGQGTRLTVV.

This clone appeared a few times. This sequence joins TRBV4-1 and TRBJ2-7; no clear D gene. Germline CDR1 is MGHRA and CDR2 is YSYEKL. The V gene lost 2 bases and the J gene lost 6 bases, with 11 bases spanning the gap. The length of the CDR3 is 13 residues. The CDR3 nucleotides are TGCGCCAGCAGCCAATCATCGACCAGCGAGCAGTACTTC. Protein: CASSQSSTSEQYF.

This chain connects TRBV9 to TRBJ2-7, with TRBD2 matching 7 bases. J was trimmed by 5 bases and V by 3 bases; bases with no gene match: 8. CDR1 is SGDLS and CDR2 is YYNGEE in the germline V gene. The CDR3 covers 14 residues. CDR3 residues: CASSERGLIDEQYF. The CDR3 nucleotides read TGTGCCAGCAGCGAGCGGGGTCTAATCGACGAGCAGTACTTC.

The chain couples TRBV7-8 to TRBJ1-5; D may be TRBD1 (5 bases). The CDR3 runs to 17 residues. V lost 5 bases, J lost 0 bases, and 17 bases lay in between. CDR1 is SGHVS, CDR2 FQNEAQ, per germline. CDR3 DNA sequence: TGTGCCAGCAGCCAAATCAGGGTCGGGAGTAGCAATCAGCCCCAGCATTTT. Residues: CASSQIRVGSSNQPQHF.

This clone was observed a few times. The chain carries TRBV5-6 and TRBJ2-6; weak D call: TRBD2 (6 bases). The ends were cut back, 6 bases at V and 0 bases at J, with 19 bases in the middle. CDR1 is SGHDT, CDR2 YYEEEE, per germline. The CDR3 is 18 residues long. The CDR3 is CASTNPRGGGSGANVLTF. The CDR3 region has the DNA TGTGCCAGCACCAACCCGAGGGGAGGAGGCTCTGGGGCCAACGTCCTGACTTTC.

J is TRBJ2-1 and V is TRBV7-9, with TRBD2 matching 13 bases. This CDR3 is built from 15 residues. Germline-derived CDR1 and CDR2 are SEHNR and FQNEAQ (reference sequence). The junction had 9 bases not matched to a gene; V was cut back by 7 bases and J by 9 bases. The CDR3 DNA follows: TGTGCCAGCACCATTACTAGCGGGGGGGTAGGTGAGCAGTTCTTC. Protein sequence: CASTITSGGVGEQFF.

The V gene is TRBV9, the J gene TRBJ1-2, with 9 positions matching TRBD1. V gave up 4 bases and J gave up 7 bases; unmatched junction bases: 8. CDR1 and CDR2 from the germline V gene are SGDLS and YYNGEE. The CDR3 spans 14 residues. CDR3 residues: CASSHGQGTGGYTF. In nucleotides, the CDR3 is TGTGCCAGCAGCCACGGACAGGGGACAGGTGGCTACACCTTC.

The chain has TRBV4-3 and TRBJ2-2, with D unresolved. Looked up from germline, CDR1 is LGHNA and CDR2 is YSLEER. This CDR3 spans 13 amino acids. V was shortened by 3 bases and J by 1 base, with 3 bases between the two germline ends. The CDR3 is CASSQRNTGELFF. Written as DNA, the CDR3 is TGCGCCAGCAGCCAGAGGAACACCGGGGAGCTGTTTTTT.

The CDR3 DNA follows: TGTGCCAGCAGTTTTAAGGGGAACTACGAGCAGTACTTC. It specifies CASSFKGNYEQYF. The chain has TRBV6-6 and TRBJ2-7, with D possibly matching TRBD1 (5 bases). V was cut by 4 bases and J by 3 bases, with 10 bases left in between. The CDR3 runs 13 residues. Germline loops: CDR1 MNHNY, CDR2 SVGAGI (reference sequence).